The 24 T cell receptor beta chains below were found in one sample sequenced in a study of CD8+CD57+ T cells in acquired aplastic anemia. An expansion of CD8+CD57+ cells by flow cytometry had been shown in patients chosen for sequencing. The template for TCR beta VDJ and CDR3 sequence profiling was genomic DNA. MiXCR, run by TCRdb on the reads, gives a single entry per CDR3 protein. Of 110,000 or so distinct CDR3 sequences listed, about 50% are singletons. Source material: sorted CD4+, CD8+, or CD8+CD57+ T cells (not recorded which) from PBMCs. The receptors stem from a human donor with aplastic anemia.

The rearrangement links TRBV20-1 to TRBJ2-1; tentatively, D is TRBD1 or TRBD2 (5 bases each). The J call may be mistaken, given a closer DNA end match to TRBJ2-5. The CDR3 runs 13 residues. Germline V CDR1 and CDR2: DFQATT, SNEGSKA (reference sequence). The CDR3 coding sequence is TGCAGTGCTAGAGATCGGGACCCCGGGACCCAGTACTTC. Translating gives CSARDRDPGTQYF.

V gene TRBV30 combines with J gene TRBJ2-1, with TRBD2 matching 8 bases. CDR1 is GTSNPN, CDR2 SVGIG, per germline (reference sequence). J gave up 8 bases and V 2 bases, and 8 bases lay outside the gene matches. This CDR3 is built from 14 residues. CDR3 region: CAWSMGGRQHEQFF. The CDR3 nucleotides are TGTGCCTGGAGTATGGGCGGGAGGCAGCATGAGCAGTTCTTC.

This clonotype has a count of ten or more. The chain recombines TRBV15 with TRBJ2-2; D perhaps matches TRBD1 (5 bases). The CDR3 sequence is 15 residues long. The V and J ends lost 3 bases and 5 bases respectively, with 13 bases between them. CDR1 is LNHNV, CDR2 YYDKDF, per germline (reference sequence). The CDR3 sequence: CATSSQGFGTGELFF. The CDR3 DNA reads TGTGCCACCAGCAGTCAGGGATTTGGTACCGGGGAGCTGTTTTTT.

The rearrangement links TRBV7-9 to TRBJ2-3; D is ambiguous. The V end was cut by 2 bases, the J end by 7 bases, with 7 bases between. Germline CDR1 SEHNR, CDR2 FQNEAQ (reference sequence). The CDR3 loop spans 12 amino acids. The CDR3 loop is CASSLIWYTQYF. As DNA, the CDR3 is TGTGCCAGCAGCTTAATTTGGTATACGCAGTATTTT.

This sequence joins TRBV2 and TRBJ2-6; D gene uncertain. The CDR3 is 14 residues long. The V and J ends lost 2 bases and 3 bases respectively, with 5 bases between them. Germline assignment: CDR1 SNHLY and CDR2 FYNNEI. CDR3 sequence: CASSERLGANVLTF. CDR3 DNA sequence: TGTGCCAGCAGTGAACGGCTTGGGGCCAACGTCCTGACTTTC.

The chain recombines TRBV7-9 with TRBJ1-1, with D hard to call. Germline CDR1 SEHNR, CDR2 FQNEAQ (reference sequence). V was shortened by 8 bases and J by 4 bases, with 5 bases between the two germline ends. This CDR3 is built from 10 residues. CDR3 region: CASRSTEAFF. DNA of the CDR3: TGTGCCAGCCGATCCACTGAAGCTTTCTTT.

The CDR3 region has the DNA TGCAGTGCTAGACGGACAGGGGATAATAATTCACCCCTCCACTTT. Translated: CSARRTGDNNSPLHF. The chain combines TRBV20-1 with TRBJ1-6; 9 positions agree with TRBD1. CDR3 length: 15 residues. Germline V gives CDR1 DFQATT, CDR2 SNEGSKA (reference sequence). Trimming at V came to 2 bases and at J to 5 bases, leaving 4 bases not matched to a gene.

A few counts support this clonotype. This chain connects TRBV10-2 to TRBJ1-2, with TRBD1 matching over 10 bases. V was clipped by 2 bases and J by 6 bases; unmatched bases: 6. This CDR3 contains 15 residues. The V gene's germline CDR1 is WSHSY and CDR2 SAAADI. The CDR3 region is CASSEGQGVRNGYTF. The CDR3 DNA reads TGCGCCAGCAGTGAGGGACAGGGGGTAAGGAATGGCTACACCTTC.

The J gene is TRBJ1-5, the V gene TRBV5-6; perhaps TRBD1 as D (5 bases). The CDR3 is made up of 15 amino acids. Trimming took 2 bases from V and 0 from J, leaving 9 bases between them. Germline V gene data show CDR1 as SGHDT and CDR2 as YYEEEE. In nucleotides, the CDR3 is TGTGCCAGCAGCTTAGGAGGGGCTAGCAATCAGCCCCAGCATTTT. Encoded protein: CASSLGGASNQPQHF.

This clonotype showed up just a few times. The chain joins TRBV3-1 to TRBJ2-7; TRBD1 is a possible D gene (7 bases). This CDR3 spans 20 amino acids. Germline V gives CDR1 LGHDT, CDR2 YNNKEL (reference sequence). The V and J ends lost 3 bases and 7 bases respectively, with 34 bases between them. CDR3 in DNA: TGTGCCAGCAGCCAGGGGGTAACAGGGGCCCAAGGGACTCCCCCCGGGGAGCAGTACTTC. Protein sequence: CASSQGVTGAQGTPPGEQYF.

This clonotype was counted at least ten times. V and J are TRBV19 and TRBJ1-5, with a tentative D call TRBD1 (5 bases). The length of the CDR3 is 12 residues. In germline, CDR1 is LNHDA, CDR2 SQIVND (reference sequence). Trimming removed 9 bases from V and 6 bases from J, with 12 bases in between. This CDR3 is CASREMGQPQHF. CDR3 bases: TGTGCCAGCAGGGAAATGGGTCAGCCCCAGCATTTT.

The chain links TRBV6-4 to TRBJ2-3, with 13 bases fitting TRBD2. Germline values: CDR1 MRHNA, CDR2 SNTAGT. CDR3 length: 15 amino acids. V lost 6 bases to trimming and J lost 1 base; unmatched junction nucleotides: 1. The CDR3 spells CASSGLAGGTDTQYF. In DNA form, the CDR3 reads TGTGCCAGCAGCGGACTAGCGGGGGGCACAGATACGCAGTATTTT.

This chain connects TRBV7-2 to TRBJ2-1, with D maybe TRBD2 (5 bases). Deletions cut 5 bases from V and 6 bases from J, with 11 bases between. Germline assignment: CDR1 SGHTA and CDR2 FQGNSA. This CDR3 contains 13 residues. The CDR3 region is CASSPLRGNEQFF. CDR3 coding DNA: TGTGCCAGCAGCCCCCTCCGGGGCAATGAGCAGTTCTTC.

The CDR3 loop is CASSVGDSSYEQYF. CDR3 coding DNA: TGTGCCAGCAGCGTTGGGGACAGCTCCTACGAGCAGTACTTC. The genes are TRBV7-9 and TRBJ2-7; 7 nucleotides match TRBD1. Germline trimming cut 5 bases from V and 0 bases from J; bases unmatched to any gene: 4. CDR3 length: 14 amino acids. Germline loops: CDR1 SEHNR, CDR2 FQNEAQ (reference sequence).

V usage is TRBV9 and J usage is TRBJ2-7; 9 bases match TRBD1. The CDR3 has 14 residues. V shed 4 bases and J 4 bases; nucleotides not matched to a gene: 6. Germline V gives CDR1 SGDLS, CDR2 YYNGEE. The DNA for the CDR3 is TGTGCCAGCAGCAGGAGACAGGGGGTTTACGAGCAGTACTTC. It translates to CASSRRQGVYEQYF.

This rearrangement joins TRBV5-1 to TRBJ1-1; possibly TRBD1 for D (5 bases). This CDR3 comprises 16 residues. In germline, CDR1 is SGHRS, CDR2 YFSETQ. V was pared by 2 bases and J by 4 bases, with 18 bases between. The CDR3 nucleotides are TGCGCCAGCAGCTTTGGGGCGGTCACCCGGGGCACTGAAGCTTTCTTT. This encodes CASSFGAVTRGTEAFF.

The chain is built from TRBV7-2 and TRBJ2-7; D remains unclear. The CDR3 extends over 9 amino acids. Germline V lookup: CDR1 SGHTA, CDR2 FQGNSA. V was clipped by 5 bases and J by 5 bases, with 1 base between them. The CDR3: CASSNEQYF. The DNA for the CDR3 is TGTGCCAGCAGCAACGAGCAGTACTTC.

The chain employs TRBV15 and TRBJ2-5, with D perhaps TRBD1 (5 bases). V shed 0 bases and J shed 2 bases, with 10 bases lying between them. CDR1 is LNHNV, CDR2 YYDKDF, per germline (reference sequence). This CDR3 has 15 residues. The CDR3 is CATSRDLTEQETQYF. DNA for the CDR3: TGTGCCACCAGCAGAGATTTGACAGAACAAGAGACCCAGTACTTC.

The V gene is TRBV6-1, the J gene TRBJ1-2; 9 nucleotides agree with TRBD1. Germline CDR1 reads MNHNS; CDR2 reads SASEGT. V shed 5 bases and J 6 bases; nucleotides not matched to a gene: 7. The CDR3 is made up of 14 amino acids. The CDR3: CASSPGQGLDGYTF. CDR3 DNA sequence: TGTGCCAGCAGTCCCGGACAGGGGTTGGATGGCTACACCTTC.

The rearrangement links TRBV19 to TRBJ1-1; no clear D. Germline lookup yields CDR1 LNHDA and CDR2 SQIVND (reference sequence). The CDR3 loop spans 15 amino acids. Trimming left V 3 bases short and J 3 bases short, with 14 bases between. CDR3 sequence: CASSIPRLGYTEAFF. The CDR3 DNA reads TGTGCCAGTAGTATCCCAAGGCTGGGGTACACTGAAGCTTTCTTT. The complete variable domain, with remaining parts taken from reference TRBV19 and TRBJ1-1, reads DGGITQSPKYLFRKEGQNVTLSCEQNLNHDAMYWYRQDPGQGLRLIYYSQIVNDFQKGDIAEGYSVSREKKESFPLTVTSAQKNPTAFYLCASSIPRLGYTEAFFGQGTRLTVV.

This sequence joins TRBV24-1 and TRBJ2-1; D unclear. The CDR3 has 12 amino acids. Per germline, CDR1 KGHDR and CDR2 SFDVKD. With 3 bases removed from V and 9 bases from J, the gap between germline ends came to 8 bases. The CDR3 reads CATSDQTSEQFF. DNA for the CDR3: TGTGCCACCAGTGATCAGACATCTGAGCAGTTCTTC.

Written as DNA, the CDR3 is TGTGCCAGCAGTCCCTTCAGTACAGGGTTTTCAGCTGAAGCTTTCTTT. This translates into CASSPFSTGFSAEAFF. This rearrangement joins TRBV28 to TRBJ1-1; maybe TRBD1 (6 bases). Germline CDR1 and CDR2: MDHEN and SYDVKM. V lost 5 bases, J lost 6 bases, and 22 bases lay in between. This CDR3 spans 16 amino acids.

The chain combines TRBV5-1 with TRBJ2-1, with a weak D call TRBD1 (5 bases). CDR3 size: 14 residues. Trimming removed 5 bases from V and 9 bases from J, with 18 bases in between. The germline V gene encodes CDR1 SGHRS and CDR2 YFSETQ. The CDR3 spells CASRQQEARSEQFF. CDR3 bases: TGCGCCAGCAGGCAACAGGAAGCGCGTAGTGAGCAGTTCTTC.

The chain has TRBV4-3 and TRBJ1-4; TRBD1 is a possible D gene (6 bases). The ends were cut back, 3 bases at V and 5 bases at J, with 13 bases in the middle. CDR3 length equals 15 residues. Germline assignment: CDR1 LGHNA and CDR2 YSLEER. Here the CDR3 DNA reads TGCGCCAGCAGCCATGGGACAAGCATCAATGAAAAACTGTTTTTT. Translated, it gives CASSHGTSINEKLFF.